The 20 T cell receptor beta chains below were found in one sample sequenced in a study of molecular identifiers for immune sequencing clone quantification. TCRdb analysed the PCR reads with MiXCR anew, one entry per CDR3 protein. The sample has some 680,000 distinct CDR3 sequences, roughly 25% seen once. The sample consisted of naive CD8+ T cells from blood, with Jurkat cell RNA spiked in. As to subset: FACS-sorted CD8+CD4-CCR7+CD45RA+ naive T cells. These receptors all come from a human donor in good health. Some libraries in this study had Jurkat cell RNA spiked in.

V usage is TRBV15 and J usage is TRBJ2-7; 7 bases fit TRBD1. J gave up 5 bases and V 6 bases, and 7 bases lay outside the gene matches. The CDR3 runs to 13 residues. Germline V gene sequence: CDR1 LNHNV, CDR2 YYDKDF (reference sequence). CDR3 in DNA: TGTGCCACCAGTACCTTCAGGGGGAACGAGCAGTACTTC. This encodes CATSTFRGNEQYF.

This clonotype was detected ten times or more. The chain combines TRBV28 with TRBJ2-3; D unclear. CDR3 size: 15 residues. Trimming removed 3 bases from V and 2 bases from J, with 12 bases in between. Germline V gene lookup returns CDR1 MDHEN and CDR2 SYDVKM. CDR3 bases: TGTGCCAGCAGTTTTAAAGGCACGTACACAGATACGCAGTATTTT. Its protein product is CASSFKGTYTDTQYF.

Many counts were recorded for this clonotype. The V and J genes are TRBV18 and TRBJ2-2; D uncertain. Germline V gene sequence: CDR1 KGHSH, CDR2 LQKENI. Between the trimmed V and J ends, which lost 5 bases and 3 bases, there was a span of 16 bases. The CDR3 has 16 residues. Here the CDR3 DNA reads TGTGCCAGCTCAGCAACCCCGGACCGACACACCGGGGAGCTGTTTTTT. Its protein is CASSATPDRHTGELFF.

Notes on this clonotype: The CDR3 ends on some other residue instead of the conserved phenylalanine or tryptophan, so this is likely a read error. It is unclear where the CDR3 begins or ends on the DNA, so no DNA is shown, and the CDR3 is as TCRdb lists it. This sequence joins TRBV28 and TRBJ2-7. Germline V gene lookup returns CDR1 MDHEN and CDR2 SYDVKM. The CDR3 is 15 amino acids in total, end residues counted. The CDR3 loop is CASSLGPGGPYEQHI.

A few counts support this clonotype. The chain carries TRBV5-3 and TRBJ1-3; perhaps TRBD1 as D (5 bases). TRBV5-3 is given ORF status, its function remaining uncertain. V gave up 8 bases and J gave up 0 bases, with 18 bases separating them. This CDR3 is 16 amino acids long. In DNA form, the CDR3 reads TGTGCCAGCAGATCCTCCGGGGACCTCTCTGGAAACACCATATATTTT. It specifies CASRSSGDLSGNTIYF.

This clonotype occurred a few times. J is TRBJ2-3 and V is TRBV30; 7 nucleotides line up with TRBD2. This CDR3 has 14 residues. Germline trimming cut 4 bases from V and 3 bases from J; bases unmatched to any gene: 7. CDR1 and CDR2 from the germline V gene are GTSNPN and SVGIG (reference sequence). CDR3 in DNA: TGTGCCTGGACGGTAGGGAGGGGTACAGATACGCAGTATTTT. This gives the protein CAWTVGRGTDTQYF. Together with reference TRBV30 and TRBJ2-3, the CDR3 gives the full variable domain: SQTIHQWPATLVQPVGSPLSLECTVEGTSNPNLYWYRQAAGRGLQLLFYSVGIGQISSEVPQNLSASRPQDRQFILSSKKLLLSDSGFYLCAWTVGRGTDTQYFGPGTRLTVL.

This clonotype was recorded a few times. The CDR3, as DNA: TGTGCCAGCCACCCTGGCGGTAACACTGAAGCTTTCTTT. It yields the protein CASHPGGNTEAFF. The chain is built from TRBV27 and TRBJ1-1; unclear D gene. The CDR3 contains 13 residues. The V gene lost 8 bases and the J gene lost 2 bases, with 12 bases spanning the gap. Germline CDR1 and CDR2: MNHEY and SMNVEV (reference sequence).

This chain connects TRBV9 to TRBJ2-7; the match to TRBD2 covers 12 bases. Germline CDR1 and CDR2: SGDLS and YYNGEE. Trimming at V came to 4 bases and at J to 2 bases, leaving 4 bases not matched to a gene. The CDR3 is 15 amino acids. The CDR3 region has the DNA TGTGCCAGCAGCTTGACTAGCGGGAGAGCCTACGAGCAGTACTTC. Protein product: CASSLTSGRAYEQYF.

This clonotype was seen repeatedly, ten times or more. This sequence joins TRBV29-1 and TRBJ1-6; D gene uncertain. V was trimmed by 3 bases and J by 8 bases, leaving 23 bases between them. From germline, CDR1 is SQVTM and CDR2 ANQGSEA. CDR3 length: 17 residues. The DNA of the CDR3 is TGCAGCGTTGACCTGAACTCCCCACGGTGGATTGATTCACCCCTCCACTTT. Translated, it gives CSVDLNSPRWIDSPLHF.

On this clonotype: One end of the junction fails to match germline, which may point to a read error. This chain connects TRBV7-6 to TRBJ2-7; D not resolved. CDR3 length equals 13 residues. Per germline, CDR1 SGHVS and CDR2 FNYEAQ. Here the CDR3 DNA reads TGTGCCAGCGGCTTGGGTCACTCCTACGAGCAGTACTTC. Its translation: CASGLGHSYEQYF. Full variable domain (remainder filled in from reference TRBV7-6 and TRBJ2-7): GAGVSQSPRYKVTKRGQDVALRCDPISGHVSLYWYRQALGQGPEFLTYFNYEAQQDKSGLPNDRFSAERPEGSISTLTIQRTEQRDSAMYRCASGLGHSYEQYFGPGTRLTVT.

The table lists this clonotype with a few counts. The V and J genes are TRBV7-2 and TRBJ2-5; TRBD2 matches 8 bases. V lost 5 bases to trimming and J lost 5 bases; unmatched junction nucleotides: 7. This CDR3 has 14 residues. Germline loops: CDR1 SGHTA, CDR2 FQGNSA. The chain's CDR3 is CASSLSGDGETQYF. CDR3 nucleotides: TGTGCCAGCAGCCTTAGCGGGGACGGGGAGACCCAGTACTTC.

In this sample, this clonotype turned up many times. The chain combines TRBV29-1 with TRBJ1-1, with D hard to call. Germline V lookup: CDR1 SQVTM, CDR2 ANQGSEA. Trimming left V 0 bases short and J 5 bases short, with 19 bases between. The CDR3 extends over 16 amino acids. The CDR3 sequence is CSVEDPAGGLRTEAFF. CDR3 sequence (DNA): TGCAGCGTTGAAGATCCCGCAGGTGGGTTACGGACTGAAGCTTTCTTT.

As regards this clonotype: An end of the junction differs from the germline gene, which may be a read error. This chain links TRBV25-1 with TRBJ2-7, with D possibly matching TRBD1 (5 bases). The CDR3 consists of 13 residues. Germline-derived CDR1 and CDR2 are MGHDK and SYGVNS. The DNA of the CDR3 is TGTGCCAGCAGGGATGGACAATCCTACGAGCAGCACTTC. Amino acid sequence: CASRDGQSYEQHF.

This clonotype has ten or more counts. V gene TRBV7-9 combines with J gene TRBJ1-1, with D unclear. Trimming removed 5 bases at V and 4 bases at J, with 20 bases between. CDR3 length equals 16 residues. Per germline, CDR1 SEHNR and CDR2 FQNEAQ (reference sequence). The CDR3 bases are TGTGCCAGCAGCCCGGACCTTACTGGTAGGGTCACTGAAGCTTTCTTT. This translates into CASSPDLTGRVTEAFF.

This clonotype was detected only a few times. V is TRBV4-2 and J is TRBJ2-7, with D possibly TRBD1 on 5 matching bases. In germline, CDR1 is LGHNA, CDR2 YNFKEQ. V was pared by 0 bases and J by 3 bases, with 12 bases between. CDR3 size: 15 residues. The CDR3 nucleotides are TGTGCCAGCAGCCAAGATCAGGGCGTTTACTACGAGCAGTACTTC. It is translated as CASSQDQGVYYEQYF.

The table lists this clonotype with many counts. The chain uses TRBV7-9 and TRBJ2-3; 10 bases fit TRBD2. V was pared by 6 bases and J by 3 bases, with 6 bases of the junction left unmatched. In germline, CDR1 is SEHNR, CDR2 FQNEAQ (reference sequence). There are 15 residues in the CDR3. This CDR3 is CASSPSGGETDTQYF. The CDR3 nucleotides read TGTGCCAGCAGTCCTAGCGGGGGAGAGACAGATACGCAGTATTTT. The complete variable domain, with remaining parts taken from reference TRBV7-9 and TRBJ2-3, reads DTGVSQNPRHKITKRGQNVTFRCDPISEHNRLYWYRQTLGQGPEFLTYFQNEAQLEKSRLLSDRFSAERPKGSFSTLEIQRTEQGDSAMYLCASSPSGGETDTQYFGPGTRLTVL.

In this sample, this clonotype turned up many times. The V call is TRBV6-6, the J call TRBJ2-5; 8 nucleotides line up with TRBD1. V was clipped by 0 bases and J by 4 bases; unmatched bases: 7. Per germline, CDR1 MNHNY and CDR2 SVGAGI (reference sequence). The length of the CDR3 is 16 residues. CDR3 nucleotide sequence: TGTGCCAGCAGTTACTCGGACAGGGAGATGGGAGAGACCCAGTACTTC. This sequence encodes CASSYSDREMGETQYF.

The rearrangement joins TRBV27 to TRBJ1-1, with 11 bases lining up with TRBD1. The V gene's germline CDR1 is MNHEY and CDR2 SMNVEV (reference sequence). The CDR3 covers 17 residues. With 6 bases clipped from V and 5 bases from J, the junction kept 14 bases outside the gene matches. In DNA form, the CDR3 reads TGTGCCAGCAGCCAATACGGGACAGGGGGAGATTGGACTGAAGCTTTCTTT. Translating it yields CASSQYGTGGDWTEAFF.

The CDR3 bases are TGTGCCAGCAGTTTATATACAGGGTCCTCGTACGAGCAGTACTTC. It encodes CASSLYTGSSYEQYF. The V and J genes are TRBV28 and TRBJ2-7, with D possibly TRBD1 on 6 matching bases. Germline V gene lookup returns CDR1 MDHEN and CDR2 SYDVKM. The V gene lost 1 base and the J gene lost 4 bases, with 14 bases spanning the gap. The CDR3 is 15 residues long.

This clonotype was counted many times. This rearrangement joins TRBV12-3 or TRBV12-4 to TRBJ2-3; weak D call: TRBD2 (6 bases). The CDR3 runs to 15 residues. V gave up 5 bases and J gave up 2 bases, with 14 bases separating them. As DNA, the CDR3 is TGTGCCAGCAGTCCTCCGGGGGACCTCACAGATACGCAGTATTTT. Amino acids: CASSPPGDLTDTQYF.